This T cell receptor (beta chain) comes out of a study of T cell changes during pregnancy in multiple sclerosis. The CDR3 totals 13 residues. Germline lookup yields CDR1 SGHTA and CDR2 FQGTGA. The V gene lost 6 bases and the J gene lost 7 bases, with 15 bases spanning the gap. Sequencing was performed with immunoSEQ multiplex PCR; in TCRdb, only in-frame clones are kept and a portion is missing. The sample includes roughly 42,000 clones, more than 90% of them seen just once. The sequence derives from a female donor in good health, enrolled as a control in a pregnancy study. The chain recombines TRBV7-3 with TRBJ1-1; possible D gene TRBD1, 6 bases. Sequencing used CD4+ T cells from peripheral blood mononuclear cells, obtained in the second trimester of pregnancy. The DNA of the CDR3 is TGTGCCAGCAGGGATAACAACAGGGATGAAGCTTTCTTT. Translating gives CASRDNNRDEAFF.